This record looks at one T cell receptor beta chain sequence and its context. What antigen it recognizes has not been identified. Base qualities are not recorded, but no much larger clone differs from it by a single base. The data were taken from a study of blood T cells in healthy people across ages (dated by TCRdb to between 2015 and 2016). About the study as a whole: Template switching captured roughly one uniquely barcoded TCR beta cDNA molecule per two T cells in model experiments. The study measured age-related changes in TCR beta repertoire diversity using deep sequencing normalized with unique cDNA molecular identifiers. Donors were grouped into four age groups: young (average approximately 16 years), middle-aged (roughly 40), aged (approximately 67) and long-lived (around 82). To avoid experimental bias, donors of different ages were spread randomly across the sequencing lanes. Two additional independent replicas of 1 million unique cDNA reads from the same blood draw were analyzed for two donors (one aged 18 to 30 and one aged 80 or older). Here is what the overall study found, with its caveats: Because the CMV infection status of the donors was unknown, age-related changes in expanded clonotypes may potentially have been confounded. Observed TCR beta diversity correlated strongly with the percentage of naive T cells measured by flow cytometry. Because profiling used bulk unsorted PBMCs, naive and antigen-experienced compartments could not be compared conclusively. As age increased, observed TCR beta diversity per million T cells dropped in a roughly linear way, and a significant reduction was already evident by age 40. The long-lived group showed more naive CD4+ T cells, fewer expanded clones and increased TCR diversity than the aged group, suggesting age selection. Estimates of total diversity from one million sequenced T cells were regarded as lower bounds and underestimates.

V lost 6 bases and J lost 5 bases; the stretch between them is 21 bases long. The germline V gene supplies CDR1 SGHRS and CDR2 YFSETQ. From the cysteine through the phenylalanine, the CDR3 covers 15 amino acids. Of all the DNA, just the CDR3 is kept, 45 bases in frame from base 1. Library generation was performed with 5' RACE. The sequencer listed for this sample is Illumina HiSeq 2500. The second PCR ran for about 6 to 12 cycles and used a J-beta primer mix along with a sample-barcoded 5' primer. A template-switch 5' adaptor carrying 12 random nucleotides introduced a unique molecular identifier onto each TCR beta cDNA molecule. At least 3 million CDR3-containing paired-end reads were obtained from each sample. All of the RNA was converted into first-strand cDNA using the Mint cDNA synthesis kit, with a TRBC-specific oligonucleotide serving as the primer. Following uracil-DNA glycosylase treatment, a first 18-cycle PCR with universal primers M1SS and BC2_uni_R was performed on all cDNA. In the source study's methods: Normalization of each sample was performed by random selection of 1 million high-quality reads, each carrying a distinct molecular identifier. Instead of being binned into consensus sequences, reads that shared molecular identifiers were thrown out. CDR3 identification, clonotype clustering and error correction used MiTCR with a Q25 quality threshold and the strictest error-elimination algorithm. Lower-bound total TCR beta diversity was estimated with a nonparametric unseen species model using Euler transformation. The public reads were reanalyzed by TCRdb: fastp trimming at Q25, MiXCR alignment, in-frame beta chains only. Rows are unified per CDR3 protein, each entry keeping the most common DNA and genes. The V and J calls, along with clone size, are taken from TCRdb and not from the paper's own processing. The table for this sample lists approximately 600,000 distinct CDR3 sequences; approximately 50% of them were counted only once. Around 37% of the sample rests with the top ten.

Systemically healthy Caucasian individuals from Russia, 39 in total and aged about 6 to 95 years, were included as donors. Each donor gave roughly 11 milliliters of peripheral blood, drawn into EDTA-treated Vacutainer tubes. PBMCs were isolated by Ficoll-Paque density-gradient centrifugation, with at least 6.5 million obtained per sample. Trizol reagent was used to extract total RNA from PBMCs, with at least 5.5 micrograms per sample. Naive CD45RAhigh/CD27high T cell percentages were measured by flow cytometry on a PBMC aliquot from every donor. Sequencing was done on a sample of blood. The chain joins TRBV5-1 to TRBJ2-7, and possibly TRBD2, on 6 matching bases. This TCR was recovered from a man aged 55 to 69 in good health. This receptor has the CDR3 CASTRSEGVINEQYF. The bases read TGCGCCAGCACCCGTTCGGAGGGAGTTATTAACGAGCAGTACTTC.